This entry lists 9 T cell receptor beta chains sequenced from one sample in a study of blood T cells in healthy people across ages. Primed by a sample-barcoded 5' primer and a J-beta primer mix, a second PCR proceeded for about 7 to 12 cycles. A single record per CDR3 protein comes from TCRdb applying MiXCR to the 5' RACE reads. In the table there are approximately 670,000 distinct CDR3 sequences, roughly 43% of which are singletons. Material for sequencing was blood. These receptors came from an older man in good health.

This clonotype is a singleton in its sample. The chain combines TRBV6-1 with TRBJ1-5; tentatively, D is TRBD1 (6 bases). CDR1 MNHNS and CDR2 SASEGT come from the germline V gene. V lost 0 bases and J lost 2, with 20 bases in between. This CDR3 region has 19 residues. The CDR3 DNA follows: TGTGCCAGCAGTGAAGCTTCTATGGGACAACGCTTAGGCAATCAGCCCCAGCATTTT. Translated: CASSEASMGQRLGNQPQHF.

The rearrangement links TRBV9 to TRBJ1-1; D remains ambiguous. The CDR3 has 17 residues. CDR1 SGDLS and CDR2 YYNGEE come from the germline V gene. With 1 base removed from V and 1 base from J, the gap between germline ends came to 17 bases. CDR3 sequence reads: CASSVLRTWTGNTEAFF. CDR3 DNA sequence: TGTGCCAGCAGCGTACTAAGAACTTGGACGGGGAACACTGAAGCTTTCTTT.

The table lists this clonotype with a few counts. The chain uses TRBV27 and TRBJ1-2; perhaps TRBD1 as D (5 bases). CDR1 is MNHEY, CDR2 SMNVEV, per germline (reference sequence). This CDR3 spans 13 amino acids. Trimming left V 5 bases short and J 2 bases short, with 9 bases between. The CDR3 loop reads CASSPRDNYGYTF. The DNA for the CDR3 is TGTGCCAGCAGTCCCCGGGACAACTATGGCTACACCTTC.

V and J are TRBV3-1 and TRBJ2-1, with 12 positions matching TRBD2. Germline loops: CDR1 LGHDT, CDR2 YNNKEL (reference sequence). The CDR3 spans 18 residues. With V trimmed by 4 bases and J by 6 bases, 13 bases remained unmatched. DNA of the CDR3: TGTGCCAGCAGCCCCCGGCTAGCGGGGGGGAGTGGAGGCAATGAGCAGTTCTTC. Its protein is CASSPRLAGGSGGNEQFF.

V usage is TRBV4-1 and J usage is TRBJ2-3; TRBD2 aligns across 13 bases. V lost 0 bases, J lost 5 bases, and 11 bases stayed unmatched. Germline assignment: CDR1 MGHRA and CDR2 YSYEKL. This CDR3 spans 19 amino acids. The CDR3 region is CASSQDRGLAGEVQDTQYF. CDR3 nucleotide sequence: TGCGCCAGCAGCCAAGATCGTGGACTAGCGGGAGAAGTTCAAGATACGCAGTATTTT.

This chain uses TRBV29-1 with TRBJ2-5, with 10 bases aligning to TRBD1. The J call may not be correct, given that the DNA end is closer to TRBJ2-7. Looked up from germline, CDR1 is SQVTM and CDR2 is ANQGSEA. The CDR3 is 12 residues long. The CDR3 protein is CSAGGTGDEQYF. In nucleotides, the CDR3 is TGCAGCGCGGGGGGGACAGGGGACGAGCAGTACTTC.

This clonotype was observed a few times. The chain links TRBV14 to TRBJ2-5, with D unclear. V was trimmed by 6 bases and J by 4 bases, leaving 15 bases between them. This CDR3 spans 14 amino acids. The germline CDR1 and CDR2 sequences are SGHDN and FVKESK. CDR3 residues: CASSYQVRPETQYF. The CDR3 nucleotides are TGTGCCAGCAGTTACCAGGTTCGGCCAGAGACCCAGTACTTC.

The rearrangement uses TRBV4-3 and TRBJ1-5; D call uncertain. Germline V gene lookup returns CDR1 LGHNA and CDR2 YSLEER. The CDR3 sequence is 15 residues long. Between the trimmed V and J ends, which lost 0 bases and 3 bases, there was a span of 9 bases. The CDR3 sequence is CASSQDTGYNQPQHF. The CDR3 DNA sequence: TGCGCCAGCAGCCAAGATACCGGTTACAATCAGCCCCAGCATTTT.

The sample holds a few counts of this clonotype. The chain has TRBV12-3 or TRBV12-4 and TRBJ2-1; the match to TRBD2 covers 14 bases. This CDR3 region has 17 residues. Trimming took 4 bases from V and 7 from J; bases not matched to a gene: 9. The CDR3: CASSSPGTSGSRNEQFF. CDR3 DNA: TGTGCCAGCAGTTCACCGGGGACTAGCGGGAGTAGGAATGAGCAGTTCTTC.